These T cell receptor beta chains were read from a single sample in a study of cytomegalovirus exposure and HLA in healthy donors. TCRdb keeps only in-frame clones here, not all; method: immunoSEQ multiplex PCR. This sample has about 140,000 clones; 80% to 85% occur once, and the top ten carry approximately 1.3%. The source material was PBMCs. The origin of the receptors is a male donor in good health and CMV-seropositive. Each CDR3 is given with its conserved first and last residue. D genes are given only for firm matches. Some rows have no size entry. The others give once, few or many, or a class for an expanded clone.

TRBJ1-1	TRBV5-1	once	TRBD1	TGCGCCAGCAGACTCCAAACAGGGGACACTGAAGCTTTCTTT	CASRLQTGDTEAFF
TRBJ2-5	TRBV9	.	TRBD2	TGTGCCAGCAGCCCACTCGGGGGGGGGAGGGAGACCCAGTACTTC	CASSPLGGGRETQYF
TRBJ1-4	TRBV2	once	.	TGTGCCAGCAATGTAGCTCGGCGGGAAAAACTGTTTTTT	CASNVARREKLFF
TRBJ1-5	TRBV19	.	.	TGTGCCAGTAGCTTAGGGGGGGGAAATCAGCCCCAGCATTTT	CASSLGGGNQPQHF
TRBJ2-1	TRBV4-3	few	TRBD1	TGCGCCAGCAGCCAGGGGACAGGGCACGGGGACAATGAGCAGTTCTTC	CASSQGTGHGDNEQFF
TRBJ2-7	TRBV7-3	once	.	TGTGCCAGCAGCTCTACCGGGGTCACCGAGCAGTACTTC	CASSSTGVTEQYF
TRBJ1-1	TRBV25-1	.	.	TGTGCCAGCAGTGGCGACCCCGGACTTCGAGCTTTCTTT	CASSGDPGLRAFF
TRBJ2-7	TRBV11-2	.	TRBD1	TGTGCCAGCAGACAACCGGGACAGGGGGCGTGGGAGCAGTACTTC	CASRQPGQGAWEQYF
TRBJ2-3	TRBV19	.	.	TGTGCCAGTAGTATTGTGGTAACACAACGGGGAGATACGCAGTATTTT	CASSIVVTQRGDTQYF
TRBJ2-2	TRBV29-1	.	.	TGCAGCGTGTCTAGGAATTCCGGGGAGCTGTTTTTT	CSVSRNSGELFF
TRBJ1-3	TRBV18	.	.	TGTGCCAGCTCATCCAGGCCAGGATTCTCTGGAAACACCATATATTTT	CASSSRPGFSGNTIYF
TRBJ2-3	TRBV9	.	TRBD1	TGTGCCAGCAGCGTGGGGACAGTAGATACAGATACGCAGTATTTT	CASSVGTVDTDTQYF
TRBJ2-5	TRBV5-1	.	TRBD1	TGCGCCAGCAGCTCGGGACAGGTCCAAGAGACCCAGTACTTC	CASSSGQVQETQYF
TRBJ2-1	TRBV9	.	.	TGTGCCAGCAGCGTAGTCCCTTACAATGAGCAGTTCTTC	CASSVVPYNEQFF
TRBJ2-3	TRBV11-2	.	TRBD2	TGTGCCAGCAGCTTAAAGGGTGTGGGGGGGGATACGCAGTATTTT	CASSLKGVGGDTQYF
TRBJ2-2	TRBV23-1	.	.	TGCGCCAACCTACAGGGTCGGACCGGGGAGCTGTTTTTT	CANLQGRTGELFF
TRBJ2-7	TRBV6-5	.	TRBD1	TGTGCCAGCAGAAACCGGGACAGGGCCCTGGAGCAGTACTTC	CASRNRDRALEQYF
TRBJ1-6	TRBV30	.	TRBD1	TGTGCCTGGAGTGTAGACAGGGGGTTTCGGTCACCCCTCCACTTT	CAWSVDRGFRSPLHF
TRBJ2-5	TRBV5-1	.	.	TGCGCCAGCCGAATTCAGGGTCAAGAGACCCAGTACTTC	CASRIQGQETQYF
TRBJ2-7	TRBV7-9	.	TRBD1	TGTGCCAGCAGCTTAGCGACAGGGGCCGAGCAGTACTTC	CASSLATGAEQYF
TRBJ2-7	TRBV18	.	TRBD2	TGTGCCAGCTCACCACCAAGCGGGGGCCCTTCCTACGAGCAGTACTTC	CASSPPSGGPSYEQYF
TRBJ2-7	TRBV5-6	.	TRBD2	TGTGCCAGCAGCTTTCTGTCGCGGGGGGCGCAGTACTTC	CASSFLSRGAQYF
TRBJ2-7	TRBV30	.	.	TGTGCCTGGAGTGGCACAGGGTACGAGCAGTACTTC	CAWSGTGYEQYF
TRBJ2-2	TRBV11-1	once	.	TGTGCCAGCAGCTTATCCGTAGTTCCCGGGGAGCTGTTTTTT	CASSLSVVPGELFF
TRBJ2-7	TRBV7-2	.	TRBD2	TGTGCCAGCAGCTTAGAATGGAGCGGGGGGGCCTACGAGCAGTACTTC	CASSLEWSGGAYEQYF
TRBJ1-1	TRBV5-4	few	.	TGTGCCAGCAGCTTAAACCTGCAGGGGAACACTGAAGCTTTCTTT	CASSLNLQGNTEAFF
TRBJ2-7	TRBV6-1	.	TRBD1	TGTGCCAGCAGTAGACAGGGGGGGAGCTCCTACGAGCAGTACTTC	CASSRQGGSSYEQYF
TRBJ2-2	TRBV7-3	.	TRBD1	TGTGCCAGCAGCTCACGACAGGGTGGAGACACCGGGGAGCTGTTTTTT	CASSSRQGGDTGELFF
TRBJ2-7	TRBV6-1	once	.	TGTGCCAGCAGTAGACGGGTGTTAGCCTACGAGCAGTACTTC	CASSRRVLAYEQYF
TRBJ1-1	TRBV4-3	.	.	TGCGCCAGCAGCCCCAGGGGACAGAACACTGAAGCTTTCTTT	CASSPRGQNTEAFF
TRBJ2-1	TRBV6-5	once	.	TGTGCCAGCAGTCCGACTAGTAGGAGTGAGCAGTTCTTC	CASSPTSRSEQFF
TRBJ1-6	TRBV6-5	.	.	TGTGCCAGCAGGAGGGACAAGAATTCACCCCTCCACTTT	CASRRDKNSPLHF
TRBJ2-7	TRBV6-5	.	.	TGTGCCAGCAGGAAACGGGGGGCGCGAGAGCAGTACTTC	CASRKRGAREQYF
TRBJ2-5	TRBV5-6	.	.	TGTGCCAGCAGCTCGCGAGAGACCCAGTACTTC	CASSSRETQYF
TRBJ2-1	TRBV18	.	TRBD2	TGTGCCAGCTCTTCTCGGACTAGCGGCTACAATGAGCAGTTCTTC	CASSSRTSGYNEQFF
TRBJ2-5	TRBV5-4	.	TRBD2	TGTGCCAGCAGCTTGGGACTAGCGTCCAACAGGCAAGAGACCCAGTACTTC	CASSLGLASNRQETQYF
TRBJ1-2	TRBV28	once	TRBD1	TGTGCCAGCAGTTTCACCACGGGGACAGGGGATGGCTACACCTTC	CASSFTTGTGDGYTF
TRBJ1-1	TRBV27	.	.	TGTGCCAGCAGTCCCAAGAAGGGGCGGGGGAGCACTGAAGCTTTCTTT	CASSPKKGRGSTEAFF
TRBJ2-1	TRBV9	.	TRBD2	TGTGCCAGCAGCGCGAGGTGGAGCGGGAGTTCCTACAATGAGCAGTTCTTC	CASSARWSGSSYNEQFF
TRBJ1-4	TRBV18	.	.	TGTGCCAGCTCACCGGCCAGTCACGAAAAACTGTTTTTT	CASSPASHEKLFF
TRBJ2-7	TRBV6-1	.	.	TGTGCCAGCAGTGAACGGAGGGGCCTCTACGAGCAGTACTTC	CASSERRGLYEQYF
TRBJ2-2	TRBV7-6	.	TRBD2	TGTGCCAGCAGCTTAGGTTCGGGAGGGCCCACCGGGGAGCTGTTTTTT	CASSLGSGGPTGELFF
TRBJ2-7	TRBV19	.	TRBD1	TGTGCCAGTAGTGGTCAGACAGGGGGCATCAACGAGCAGTACTTC	CASSGQTGGINEQYF
TRBJ2-7	TRBV4-1	.	TRBD2	TGCGCCAGCAGCCAAGGGACTAGCGGGGCCTACGAGCAGTACTTC	CASSQGTSGAYEQYF
TRBJ2-1	TRBV27	.	TRBD2	TGTGCCAGCAGGGGGAGGGGGCTAGCGGGGGACAATGAGCAGTTCTTC	CASRGRGLAGDNEQFF
TRBJ2-7	TRBV6-4	once	.	TGTGCCAGCAGTACTCTGGCGGGGGCATTTGGGTCCTACGAGCAGTACTTC	CASSTLAGAFGSYEQYF
TRBJ1-2	TRBV6-5	.	TRBD1	TGTGCCAGCAGTTTAGATCCGGGACAGCCTTATGGCTACACCTTC	CASSLDPGQPYGYTF
TRBJ2-3	TRBV27	.	.	TGTGCCAGCAGTCCGGACTACTTCGGGTCCACAGATACGCAGTATTTT	CASSPDYFGSTDTQYF
TRBJ1-1	TRBV20-1	.	.	TGCAGTGTTGTGGGCATTGAAGCTTTCTTT	CSVVGIEAFF
TRBJ1-2	TRBV25-1	few	.	TGTGCCAGCAGTGAATATGGGGGCCACCCCTATGGCTACACCTTC	CASSEYGGHPYGYTF